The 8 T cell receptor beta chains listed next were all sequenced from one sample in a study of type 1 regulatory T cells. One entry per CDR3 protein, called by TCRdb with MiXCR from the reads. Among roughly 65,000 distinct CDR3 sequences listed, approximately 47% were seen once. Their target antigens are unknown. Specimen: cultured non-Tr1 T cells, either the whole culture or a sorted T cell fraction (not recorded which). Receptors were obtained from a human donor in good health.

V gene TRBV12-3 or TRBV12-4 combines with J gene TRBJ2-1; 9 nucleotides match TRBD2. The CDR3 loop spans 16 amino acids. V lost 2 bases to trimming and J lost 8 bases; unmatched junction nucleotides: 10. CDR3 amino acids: CASSLRGLAGRDEQFF. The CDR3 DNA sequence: TGTGCCAGCAGTTTAAGGGGTCTAGCGGGGAGAGATGAGCAGTTCTTC.

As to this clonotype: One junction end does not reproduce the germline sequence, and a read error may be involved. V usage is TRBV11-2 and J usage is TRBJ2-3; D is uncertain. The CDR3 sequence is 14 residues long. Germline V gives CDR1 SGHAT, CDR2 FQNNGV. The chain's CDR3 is CASSPGRSIDTQYF. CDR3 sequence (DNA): TGTGCCAGCAGCCCGGGTCGCAGCATAGATACGCAGTATTTT.

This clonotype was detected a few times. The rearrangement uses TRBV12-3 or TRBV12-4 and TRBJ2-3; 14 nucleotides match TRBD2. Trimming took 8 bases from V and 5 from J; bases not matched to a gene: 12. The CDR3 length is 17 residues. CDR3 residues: CASGRLAGGPREDTQYF. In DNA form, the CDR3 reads TGTGCCAGCGGTCGACTAGCGGGGGGGCCTCGAGAAGATACGCAGTATTTT.

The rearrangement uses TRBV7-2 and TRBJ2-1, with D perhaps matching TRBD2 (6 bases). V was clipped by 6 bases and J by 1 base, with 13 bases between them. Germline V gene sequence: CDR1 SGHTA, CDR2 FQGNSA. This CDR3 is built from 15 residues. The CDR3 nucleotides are TGTGCCAGCAGGTTCCGCGGGGAGTCCTACAATGAGCAGTTCTTC. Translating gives CASRFRGESYNEQFF.

As DNA, the CDR3 is TGTGCCAGCAGCGTAGCGGGACTAGCGGGGGGTGAGCAGTTCTTC. Residues: CASSVAGLAGGEQFF. The rearrangement joins TRBV9 to TRBJ2-1; TRBD2 matches 15 bases. Germline trimming cut 0 bases from V and 9 bases from J; bases unmatched to any gene: 1. There are 15 residues in the CDR3. Germline V CDR1 and CDR2: SGDLS, YYNGEE. Looking up the rest from reference TRBV9 and TRBJ2-1 gives the full variable domain: DSGVTQTPKHLITATGQRVTLRCSPRSGDLSVYWYQQSLDQGLQFLIQYYNGEERAKGNILERFSAQQFPDLHSELNLSSLELGDSALYFCASSVAGLAGGEQFFGPGTRLTVL.

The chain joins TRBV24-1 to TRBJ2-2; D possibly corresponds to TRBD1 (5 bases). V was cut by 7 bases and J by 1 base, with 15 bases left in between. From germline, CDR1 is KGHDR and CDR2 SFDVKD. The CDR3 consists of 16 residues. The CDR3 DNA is TGTGCCACCAGATCCTCGCAGGGCCTGAACACCGGGGAGCTGTTTTTT. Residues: CATRSSQGLNTGELFF.

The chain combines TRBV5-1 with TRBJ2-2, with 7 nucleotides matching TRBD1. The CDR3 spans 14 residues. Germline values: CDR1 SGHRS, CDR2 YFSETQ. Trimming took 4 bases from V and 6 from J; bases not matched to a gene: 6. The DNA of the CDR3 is TGCGCCAGCAGCCCCAGGACAGGTTCCGGGGAGCTGTTTTTT. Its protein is CASSPRTGSGELFF.

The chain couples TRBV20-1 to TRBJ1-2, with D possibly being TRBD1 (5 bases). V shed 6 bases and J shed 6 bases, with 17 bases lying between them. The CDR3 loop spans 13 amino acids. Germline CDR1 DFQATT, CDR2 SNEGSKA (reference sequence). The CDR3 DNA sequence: TGCAGTGCCATAACCGGGACCGCCAATGGCTACACCTTC. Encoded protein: CSAITGTANGYTF.